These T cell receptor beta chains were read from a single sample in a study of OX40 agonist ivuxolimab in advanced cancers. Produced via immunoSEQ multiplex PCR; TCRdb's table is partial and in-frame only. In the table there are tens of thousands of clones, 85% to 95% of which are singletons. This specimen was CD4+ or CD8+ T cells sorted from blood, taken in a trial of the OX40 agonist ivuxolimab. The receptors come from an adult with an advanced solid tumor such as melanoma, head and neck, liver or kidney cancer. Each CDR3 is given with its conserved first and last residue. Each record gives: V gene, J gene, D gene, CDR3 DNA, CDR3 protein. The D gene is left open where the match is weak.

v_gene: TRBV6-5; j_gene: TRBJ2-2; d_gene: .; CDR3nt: TGTGCCAGCAGTTACTCTACCACCGGGGAGCTGTTTTTT; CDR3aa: CASSYSTTGELFF
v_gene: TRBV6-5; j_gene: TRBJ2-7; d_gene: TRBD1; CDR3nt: TGTGCCAGCAGCCAACAGGGGACCTTACCCTACGAGCAGTACTTC; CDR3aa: CASSQQGTLPYEQYF
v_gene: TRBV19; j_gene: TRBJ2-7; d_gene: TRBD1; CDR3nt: TGTGCCAGTAGTATAGATGGACAGGGGATCTACGAGCAGTACTTC; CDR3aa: CASSIDGQGIYEQYF
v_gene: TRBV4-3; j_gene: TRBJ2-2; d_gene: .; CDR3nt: TGCGCCAGTACTCTGATACAGGGAGAAAACACCGGGGAGCTGTTTTTT; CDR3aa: CASTLIQGENTGELFF
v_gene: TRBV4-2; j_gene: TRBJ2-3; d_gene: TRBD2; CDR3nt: TGTGCCAGCAGCCAAGAAGCGGGAGGGAGCACAGATACGCAGTATTTT; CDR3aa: CASSQEAGGSTDTQYF
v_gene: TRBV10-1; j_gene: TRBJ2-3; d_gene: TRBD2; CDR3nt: TGCGCCAGCAGTGGGACTAGCGGGAGGCTTAGCACAGATACGCAGTATTTT; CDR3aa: CASSGTSGRLSTDTQYF
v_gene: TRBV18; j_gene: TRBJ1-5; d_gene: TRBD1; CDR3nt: TGTGCCAGCTCACTACCGGACAGGCGGGAGCCCCAGCATTTT; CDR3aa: CASSLPDRREPQHF
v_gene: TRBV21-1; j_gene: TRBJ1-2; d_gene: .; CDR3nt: TGTGCCAGCAACCCCAGACCCCATGGCTACACCTTC; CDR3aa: CASNPRPHGYTF
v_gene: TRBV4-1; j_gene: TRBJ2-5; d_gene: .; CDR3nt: TGCGCCAGCAGCCAAGGACCGGGATGGGGGGAGACCCAGTACTTC; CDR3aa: CASSQGPGWGETQYF
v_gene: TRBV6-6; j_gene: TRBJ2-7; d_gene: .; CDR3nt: TGTGCCAGCAGCGCGTCGGACGAGCAGTACTTC; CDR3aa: CASSASDEQYF